These 29 T cell receptor beta chains originate from one sample sequenced in a study of cytomegalovirus exposure and HLA in healthy donors. It was with 60 Vbeta and 13 Jbeta primers that the PCR ran. TCRdb's table, derived via immunoSEQ multiplex PCR, lists solely in-frame clones and lacks some. The sample yields roughly 180,000 clones, 70% to 90% seen once. What was sequenced was PBMCs. All receptors derive from a man younger than 30 in good health and CMV-seropositive.

This sequence joins TRBV5-4 and TRBJ2-3; 12 nucleotides line up with TRBD2. There are 16 residues in the CDR3. The V gene's germline CDR1 is SGHNT and CDR2 YYREEE (reference sequence). Trimming removed 0 bases from V and 1 base from J; junction bases left unmatched: 0. The DNA of the CDR3 is TGTGCCAGCAGCTTGGGACTAGCGGGGGGCACAGATACGCAGTATTTT. As protein: CASSLGLAGGTDTQYF.

The V and J genes are TRBV5-1 and TRBJ1-2; 11 bases fit TRBD1. From germline, CDR1 is SGHRS and CDR2 YFSETQ. The CDR3 has 18 amino acids. V lost 4 bases, J lost 5 bases, and 16 bases stayed unmatched. CDR3 sequence (DNA): TGCGCCAGCAGCACAGACCGGGACAGGGGGAACAAAGAATATGGCTACACCTTC. It is translated as CASSTDRDRGNKEYGYTF.

This clone was seen only once. The chain recombines TRBV9 with TRBJ2-1; TRBD1 aligns across 8 bases. The trim removed 9 bases at V and 6 bases at J, leaving 8 bases unmatched. This CDR3 region has 13 residues. Germline loops: CDR1 SGDLS, CDR2 YYNGEE. CDR3 nucleotides: TGTGCCACCGACAGGGGTGTCGGCAATGAGCAGTTCTTC. Its translation is CATDRGVGNEQFF.

This clone was seen a single time. V and J are TRBV2 and TRBJ2-1, with 7 nucleotides matching TRBD1. Germline CDR1 SNHLY, CDR2 FYNNEI. After removal of 7 bases from V and 5 bases from J, the junction contained 5 bases not matched to a gene. The CDR3 has 13 residues. The CDR3 protein is CASKGTDNNEQFF. The CDR3 DNA reads as TGTGCCAGCAAAGGGACAGACAACAATGAGCAGTTCTTC.

The CDR3 nucleotides are TGTGCCAGCACTGGCGGGGGGCGGTTCACTGAAGCTTTCTTT. This sequence encodes CASTGGGRFTEAFF. The chain combines TRBV5-6 with TRBJ1-1, with a weak D call TRBD1 (6 bases). The germline gives CDR1 SGHDT, CDR2 YYEEEE. Trimming cost V 6 bases and J 4 bases, with 16 bases left between them. The length of the CDR3 is 14 residues.

The chain couples TRBV4-1 to TRBJ1-2; weak D call: TRBD1 (6 bases). CDR1 is MGHRA and CDR2 is YSYEKL in the germline V gene. This CDR3 region has 16 residues. Deletions cut 1 base from V and 2 bases from J, with 14 bases between. The CDR3 loop is CASSQVGQTLNYGYTF. The DNA of the CDR3 is TGCGCCAGCAGCCAAGTAGGACAGACTCTCAACTATGGCTACACCTTC.

The chain has TRBV10-1 and TRBJ2-7; a weak D match, TRBD2 (6 bases). CDR1 is WNHNN, CDR2 SYGVQD, per germline (reference sequence). The CDR3 is 16 residues long. Deletions cut 2 bases from V and 1 base from J, with 15 bases between. This chain's CDR3 is CASSEERGLLSYEQYF. The CDR3, as DNA: TGCGCCAGCAGTGAGGAAAGGGGACTGCTGTCCTACGAGCAGTACTTC.

The chain combines TRBV2 with TRBJ2-5; D perhaps matches TRBD1 (5 bases). V dropped 3 bases and J dropped 7 bases, with 15 bases sitting between them. The CDR3 runs 14 residues. Germline V gene sequence: CDR1 SNHLY, CDR2 FYNNEI. The CDR3 nucleotides read TGTGCCAGCAGTGAGGTAGACAGCCTAGGGACCCAGTACTTC. Residues: CASSEVDSLGTQYF.

The CDR3 is CASRGADFRQPQHF. DNA of the CDR3: TGTGCCAGCAGAGGGGCAGACTTTAGGCAGCCCCAGCATTTT. This chain uses TRBV27 with TRBJ1-5; TRBD1 might be the D (5 bases). The length of the CDR3 is 14 residues. Germline CDR1 reads MNHEY; CDR2 reads SMNVEV (reference sequence). The V end lost 6 bases, the J end lost 7 bases, and 16 bases lay between the germline ends.

The sample holds one count of this clone. This chain uses TRBV5-1 with TRBJ2-3, with 7 bases that match TRBD1. Unmatched junction bases numbered 7, after V lost 0 bases and J lost 6 bases. This CDR3 comprises 15 residues. Germline-derived CDR1 and CDR2 are SGHRS and YFSETQ. This CDR3 is CASSLGQGLGDTQYF. CDR3 coding DNA: TGCGCCAGCAGCTTGGGACAGGGCCTGGGGGATACGCAGTATTTT.

This chain joins TRBV9 and TRBJ2-2, with 9 bases lining up with TRBD1. Germline V lookup: CDR1 SGDLS, CDR2 YYNGEE. This CDR3 is built from 16 residues. J gave up 4 bases and V 5 bases, and 9 bases lay outside the gene matches. CDR3 in amino acids: CASRQDGQGTTGELFF. The CDR3 bases are TGTGCCAGCAGACAAGACGGACAGGGGACCACCGGGGAGCTGTTTTTT.

The V call is TRBV6-1, the J call TRBJ1-2, with D possibly matching TRBD1 (5 bases). V lost 9 bases and J lost 8, with 16 bases in between. The V gene's germline CDR1 is MNHNS and CDR2 SASEGT. The CDR3 is 12 residues long. This chain's CDR3 is CARRDREGGYTF. For the CDR3, the DNA is TGTGCCAGACGGGACCGGGAGGGAGGCTACACCTTC.

The rearrangement joins TRBV5-6 to TRBJ2-2; 13 bases map to TRBD2. The ends lost 0 bases at V and 4 bases at J; junction bases unmatched: 0. The CDR3 is made up of 16 amino acids. Germline lookup yields CDR1 SGHDT and CDR2 YYEEEE. The CDR3 reads CASSLGLAGGTGELFF. CDR3 nucleotide sequence: TGTGCCAGCAGCTTGGGACTAGCGGGGGGCACCGGGGAGCTGTTTTTT. The full variable domain, its missing parts supplied by reference TRBV5-6 and TRBJ2-2, is DAGVTQSPTHLIKTRGQQVTLRCSPKSGHDTVSWYQQALGQGPQFIFQYYEEEERQRGNFPDRFSGHQFPNYSSELNVNALLLGDSALYLCASSLGLAGGTGELFFGEGSRLTVL.

The gene calls are TRBV21-1 and TRBJ1-3; the table's D call TRBD1 went unverified against the DNA. TRBV21-1 counts as a pseudogene. There are 16 residues in the CDR3. CDR3 loop: CASSHKQVVQGNTIYF. CDR3 DNA sequence: TGTGCCAGCTCCCACAAACAGGTAGTGCAGGGAAACACCATATATTTT.

As concerns this clone: Relative to the germline gene, one junction end is altered; a read error may explain this. The gene calls are TRBV7-9 and TRBJ2-1; TRBD2 matches 11 bases. The V gene's germline CDR1 is SEHNR and CDR2 FQNEAQ (reference sequence). The CDR3 has 17 amino acids. The chain's CDR3 is CSSSLDHSGGARDEQFF. CDR3 DNA sequence: TGTTCCAGCAGCTTGGACCATAGCGGGGGGGCCAGAGATGAGCAGTTCTTC.

The rearrangement links TRBV5-4 to TRBJ1-2; D may be TRBD1 (5 bases). Trimming stripped 2 bases from V and 1 base from J, with 6 bases between. Germline V gene data show CDR1 as SGHNT and CDR2 as YYREEE (reference sequence). The CDR3 is 13 residues long. CDR3 nucleotide sequence: TGTGCCAGCAGCTTCGACAGTAACTATGGCTACACCTTC. Its protein product is CASSFDSNYGYTF.

The chain has TRBV5-1 and TRBJ2-2; 8 bases are a match to TRBD1. Losses at the gene ends were 3 bases for V and 1 base for J; bases not matched to a gene: 8. Germline V lookup: CDR1 SGHRS, CDR2 YFSETQ. CDR3 length: 17 residues. CDR3 nucleotide sequence: TGCGCCAGCAGCTCCCCCGTGACAGGGGTGAACACCGGGGAGCTGTTTTTT. This encodes CASSSPVTGVNTGELFF.

V and J are TRBV27 and TRBJ2-5; perhaps TRBD1 as D (7 bases). The CDR3 spans 16 residues. V was clipped by 3 bases and J by 6 bases, with 20 bases between them. Germline V CDR1 and CDR2: MNHEY, SMNVEV (reference sequence). CDR3 sequence (DNA): TGTGCCAGCAGTTTGGCTGCCGCGGGACAGTATCAGACCCAGTACTTC. Its translation is CASSLAAAGQYQTQYF.

The chain carries TRBV7-8 and TRBJ2-2; perhaps TRBD2 as D (5 bases). The V gene lost 0 bases and the J gene lost 5 bases, with 10 bases spanning the gap. Germline V lookup: CDR1 SGHVS, CDR2 FQNEAQ. This CDR3 has 15 residues. Here the CDR3 reads CASSLASGGTGELFF. The DNA for the CDR3 is TGTGCCAGCAGCTTAGCCTCCGGCGGGACCGGGGAGCTGTTTTTT.

V and J are TRBV6-6 and TRBJ2-7; D may be TRBD1 (6 bases). V dropped 0 bases and J dropped 2 bases, with 14 bases sitting between them. This CDR3 has 16 residues. Germline V lookup: CDR1 MNHNY, CDR2 SVGAGI (reference sequence). CDR3 amino acids: CASSYSTGKSTYEQYF. The CDR3 DNA reads as TGTGCCAGCAGTTACTCCACAGGGAAGTCCACCTACGAGCAGTACTTC.

This chain uses TRBV7-9 with TRBJ2-7; D possibly corresponds to TRBD1 (5 bases). Germline V CDR1 and CDR2: SEHNR, FQNEAQ (reference sequence). V gave up 0 bases and J gave up 2 bases, with 5 bases separating them. The CDR3 contains 13 residues. CDR3 DNA: TGTGCCAGCAGCTTAGCAGGGGCCTACGAGCAGTACTTC. Translated: CASSLAGAYEQYF.

The J gene is TRBJ1-6, the V gene TRBV2; 9 nucleotides match TRBD1. There are 14 residues in the CDR3. In germline, CDR1 is SNHLY, CDR2 FYNNEI. Trimming removed 4 bases from V and 10 bases from J; junction bases left unmatched: 5. The CDR3 DNA sequence: TGTGCCAGCAGTGCCGGGACAGGGTTGTCACCCCTCCACTTT. As protein: CASSAGTGLSPLHF.

A few counts support this clone. This chain links TRBV4-3 with TRBJ1-2; 7 bases agree with TRBD1. Trimming removed 4 bases from V and 2 bases from J; junction bases left unmatched: 4. Germline CDR1 is LGHNA and CDR2 is YSLEER. The CDR3 runs to 14 residues. The CDR3 loop is CASSLLQGNYGYTF. CDR3 in DNA: TGCGCCAGCAGCCTGTTACAGGGGAACTATGGCTACACCTTC.

This chain connects TRBV7-3 to TRBJ2-2; maybe TRBD2 (6 bases). The CDR3 sequence is 15 residues long. V shed 4 bases and J shed 1 base, with 10 bases lying between them. CDR1 SGHTA and CDR2 FQGTGA come from the germline V gene. For the CDR3, the DNA is TGTGCCAGCAGCTCCGGGGGACGGAACACCGGGGAGCTGTTTTTT. This encodes CASSSGGRNTGELFF.

The chain has TRBV7-8 and TRBJ1-6; D possibly corresponds to TRBD1 (5 bases). The CDR3 consists of 15 residues. The V and J ends lost 6 bases and 4 bases respectively, with 13 bases between them. CDR1 SGHVS and CDR2 FQNEAQ come from the germline V gene. Here the CDR3 reads CASSSTGLYNSPLHF. DNA of the CDR3: TGTGCCAGCAGTTCTACGGGACTTTATAATTCACCCCTCCACTTT.

The chain is built from TRBV2 and TRBJ2-7; the match to TRBD2 covers 11 bases. The germline gives CDR1 SNHLY, CDR2 FYNNEI. The CDR3 loop spans 16 amino acids. After removal of 0 bases from V and 0 bases from J, the junction contained 1 base not matched to a gene. CDR3 loop: CASSEATSGDSYEQYF. Written as DNA, the CDR3 is TGTGCCAGCAGTGAAGCGACTAGCGGGGACTCCTACGAGCAGTACTTC.

The chain recombines TRBV5-1 with TRBJ2-5; a possible D gene is TRBD1 (6 bases). Germline lookup yields CDR1 SGHRS and CDR2 YFSETQ. This CDR3 is built from 14 residues. Trimming cost V 4 bases and J 1 base, with 11 bases left between them. The CDR3 coding sequence is TGCGCCAGCAGCAGGGACATCGGCCAAGAGACCCAGTACTTC. It encodes CASSRDIGQETQYF.

The V call is TRBV18, the J call TRBJ1-1; perhaps TRBD1 as D (5 bases). Germline V gene lookup returns CDR1 KGHSH and CDR2 LQKENI. With 2 bases removed from V and 0 bases from J, the gap between germline ends came to 7 bases. This CDR3 contains 14 residues. CDR3 in amino acids: CASSPGHMNTEAFF. CDR3 bases: TGTGCCAGCTCACCAGGACATATGAACACTGAAGCTTTCTTT.

V and J are TRBV27 and TRBJ1-3; possible D gene TRBD1, 5 bases. The CDR3 has 15 residues. In germline, CDR1 is MNHEY, CDR2 SMNVEV (reference sequence). V lost 2 bases and J 4 bases, leaving 12 bases between the germline ends. CDR3 protein: CASSLVQEAGNTIYF. CDR3 bases: TGTGCCAGCAGTTTAGTACAGGAAGCGGGAAACACCATATATTTT.